This T cell receptor (beta chain) was profiled in a study of TIL therapy for anti-PD-1-resistant metastatic lung cancer. Germline lookup yields CDR1 MNHNS and CDR2 SASEGT. The CDR3 length is 15 residues. Trimming removed 6 bases from V and 2 bases from J, with 11 bases in between. Time point defined: pre-treatment sample, taken before nivolumab and TIL therapy. As for this clone: Its target is not known.

The libraries were made with immunoSEQ v3. Generated by immunoSEQ multiplex PCR, the TCRdb table keeps only in-frame clones and is missing some. The table lists tens of thousands of clones, around 63% of them singletons, with less than 8% in the top ten. General study results and limits: Patients were highly selected, enriched for treatment-naive, never-smoker and oncogene-addicted cases.

The receptor was derived from a person aged 25 to 85 with non-small cell lung cancer. The material was blood, obtained at baseline. J is TRBJ1-6 and V is TRBV6-1, with a possible D match to TRBD1 (6 bases). CDR3 sequence: CASRGAEPYNSPLHF. The DNA for the CDR3 is TGTGCCAGCAGGGGGGCGGAACCCTATAATTCACCCCTCCACTTT.